Below, one TCR beta chain is given with its context. These data are taken from a study of blood T cell repertoires in COVID-19. Clones were sequenced by immunoSEQ multiplex PCR, and TCRdb holds only the in-frame ones, with some missing. The sample has 200,000 to 250,000 clones; around 87% are singletons. With 2 bases clipped from V and 5 bases from J, the junction kept 3 bases outside the gene matches. Germline CDR1 MGHRA, CDR2 YSYEKL. The CDR3 contains 15 residues. Participant-given clinical history determined each cohort assignment. Shortly before study entry, within 2 weeks, exposed participants had met a COVID-19 case.

The source material was PBMCs or T cells enriched from blood (not recorded which). The clonotype was recovered from a man in his thirties or forties who had been exposed to COVID-19. J is TRBJ1-4 and V is TRBV4-1; 9 nucleotides match TRBD1. The DNA for the CDR3 is TGCGCCAGCAGCCAAACAGGGGGCGGGAATGAAAAACTGTTTTTT. It specifies CASSQTGGGNEKLFF.